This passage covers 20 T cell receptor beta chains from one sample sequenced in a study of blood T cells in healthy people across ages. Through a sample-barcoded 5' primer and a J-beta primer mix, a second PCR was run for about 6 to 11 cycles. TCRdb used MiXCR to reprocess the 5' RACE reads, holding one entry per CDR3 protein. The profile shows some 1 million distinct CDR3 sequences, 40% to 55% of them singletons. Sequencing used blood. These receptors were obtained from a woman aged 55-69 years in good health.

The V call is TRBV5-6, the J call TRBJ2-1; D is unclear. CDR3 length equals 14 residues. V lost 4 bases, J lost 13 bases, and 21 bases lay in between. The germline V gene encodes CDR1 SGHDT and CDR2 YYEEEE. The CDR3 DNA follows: TGTGCCAGCAGCATGGTGGCCCCCCAAGAGACCCAGTTCTTC. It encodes CASSMVAPQETQFF. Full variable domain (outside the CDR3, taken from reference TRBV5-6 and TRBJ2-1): DAGVTQSPTHLIKTRGQQVTLRCSPKSGHDTVSWYQQALGQGPQFIFQYYEEEERQRGNFPDRFSGHQFPNYSSELNVNALLLGDSALYLCASSMVAPQETQFFGPGTRLTVL.

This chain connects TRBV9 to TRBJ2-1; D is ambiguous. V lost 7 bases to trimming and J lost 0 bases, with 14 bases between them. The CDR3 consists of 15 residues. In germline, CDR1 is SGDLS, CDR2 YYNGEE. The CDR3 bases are TGTGCCAGCGGCGCTCTATCGAGCTCCTACAATGAGCAGTTCTTC. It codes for CASGALSSSYNEQFF.

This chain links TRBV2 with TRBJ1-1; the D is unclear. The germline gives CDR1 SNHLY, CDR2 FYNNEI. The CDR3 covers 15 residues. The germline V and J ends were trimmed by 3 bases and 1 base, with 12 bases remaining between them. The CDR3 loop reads CASSDAAGENTEAFF. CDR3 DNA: TGTGCCAGCAGTGACGCGGCAGGAGAGAACACTGAAGCTTTCTTT.

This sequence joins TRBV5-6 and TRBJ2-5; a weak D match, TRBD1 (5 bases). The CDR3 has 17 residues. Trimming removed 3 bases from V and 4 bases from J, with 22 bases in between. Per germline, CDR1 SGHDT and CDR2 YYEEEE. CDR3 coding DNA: TGTGCCAGCAGCTGGACCCAGGGAACAGGAAAGGGAGAGACCCAGTACTTC. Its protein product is CASSWTQGTGKGETQYF.

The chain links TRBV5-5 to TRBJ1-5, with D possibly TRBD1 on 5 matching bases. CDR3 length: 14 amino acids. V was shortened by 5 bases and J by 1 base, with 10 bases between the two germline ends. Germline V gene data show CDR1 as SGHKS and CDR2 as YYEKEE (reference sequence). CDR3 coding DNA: TGTGCCAGCAGTGTCCGGGGGAGCAATCAGCCCCAGCATTTT. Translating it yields CASSVRGSNQPQHF.

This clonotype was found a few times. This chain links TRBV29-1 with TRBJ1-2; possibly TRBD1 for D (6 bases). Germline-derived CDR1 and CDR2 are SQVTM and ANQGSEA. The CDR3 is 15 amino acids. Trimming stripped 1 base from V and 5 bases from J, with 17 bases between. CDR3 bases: TGCAGCGTTGAAGTCGGCAGGGGATTGGGTTATGGCTACACCTTC. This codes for CSVEVGRGLGYGYTF.

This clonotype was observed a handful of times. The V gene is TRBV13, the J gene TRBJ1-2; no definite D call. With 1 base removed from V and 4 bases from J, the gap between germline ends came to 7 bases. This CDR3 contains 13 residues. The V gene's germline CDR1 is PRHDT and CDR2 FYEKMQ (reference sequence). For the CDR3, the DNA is TGTGCCAGCAGCTTAGTGGGGTTCTATGGCTACACCTTC. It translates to CASSLVGFYGYTF.

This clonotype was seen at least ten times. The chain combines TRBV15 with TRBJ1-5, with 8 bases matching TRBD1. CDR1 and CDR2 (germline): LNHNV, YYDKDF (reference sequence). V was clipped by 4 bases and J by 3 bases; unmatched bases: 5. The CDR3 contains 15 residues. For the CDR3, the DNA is TGTGCCACCAGCAAGGACAGGGCTCTCAATCAGCCCCAGCATTTT. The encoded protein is CATSKDRALNQPQHF.

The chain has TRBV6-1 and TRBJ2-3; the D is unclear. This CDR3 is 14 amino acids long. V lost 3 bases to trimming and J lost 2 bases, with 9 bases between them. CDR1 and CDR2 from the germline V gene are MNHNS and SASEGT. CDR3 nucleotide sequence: TGTGCCAGCAGTGATCGGGCTTTCACAGATACGCAGTATTTT. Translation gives CASSDRAFTDTQYF.

CDR3 coding DNA: TGTGCCAGCAGTCCTCGGGGAGCGGGATGGGAATCCAATGAGCAGTTCTTC. Translation: CASSPRGAGWESNEQFF. This rearrangement joins TRBV6-1 to TRBJ2-1, with 7 positions matching TRBD2. The V and J ends lost 5 bases and 6 bases, in that order; junction bases with no gene match: 16. The CDR3 consists of 17 residues. The V gene's germline CDR1 is MNHNS and CDR2 SASEGT.

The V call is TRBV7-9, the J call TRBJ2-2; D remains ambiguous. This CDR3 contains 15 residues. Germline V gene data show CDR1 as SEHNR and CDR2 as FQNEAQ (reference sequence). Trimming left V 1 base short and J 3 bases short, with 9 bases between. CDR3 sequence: CASSLGEVDTGELFF. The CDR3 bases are TGTGCCAGCAGCTTAGGAGAGGTCGACACCGGGGAGCTGTTTTTT. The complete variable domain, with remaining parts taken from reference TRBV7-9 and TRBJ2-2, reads DTGVSQNPRHKITKRGQNVTFRCDPISEHNRLYWYRQTLGQGPEFLTYFQNEAQLEKSRLLSDRFSAERPKGSFSTLEIQRTEQGDSAMYLCASSLGEVDTGELFFGEGSRLTVL.

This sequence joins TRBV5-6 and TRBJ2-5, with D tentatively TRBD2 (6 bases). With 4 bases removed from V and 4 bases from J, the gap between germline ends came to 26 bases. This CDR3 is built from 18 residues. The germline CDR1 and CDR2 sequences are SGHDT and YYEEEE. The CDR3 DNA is TGTGCCAGCAGCCAGCAAATTGATGTCACGACTAGAAGAGAGACCCAGTACTTC. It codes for CASSQQIDVTTRRETQYF.

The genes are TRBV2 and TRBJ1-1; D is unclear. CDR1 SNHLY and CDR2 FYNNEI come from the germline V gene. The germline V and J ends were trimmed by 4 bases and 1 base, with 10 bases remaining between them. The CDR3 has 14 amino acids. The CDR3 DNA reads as TGTGCCAGCAGTGCGGGGTTTACGAACACTGAAGCTTTCTTT. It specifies CASSAGFTNTEAFF. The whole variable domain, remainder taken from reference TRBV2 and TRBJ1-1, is EPEVTQTPSHQVTQMGQEVILRCVPISNHLYFYWYRQILGQKVEFLVSFYNNEISEKSEIFDDQFSVERPDGSNFTLKIRSTKLEDSAMYFCASSAGFTNTEAFFGQGTRLTVV.

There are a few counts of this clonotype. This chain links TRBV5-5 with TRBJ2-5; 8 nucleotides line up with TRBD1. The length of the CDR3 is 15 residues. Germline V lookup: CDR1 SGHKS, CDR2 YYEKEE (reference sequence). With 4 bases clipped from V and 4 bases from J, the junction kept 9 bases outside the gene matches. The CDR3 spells CASSPMLQGVETQYF. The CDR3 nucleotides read TGTGCCAGCAGCCCGATGTTACAGGGGGTAGAGACCCAGTACTTC.

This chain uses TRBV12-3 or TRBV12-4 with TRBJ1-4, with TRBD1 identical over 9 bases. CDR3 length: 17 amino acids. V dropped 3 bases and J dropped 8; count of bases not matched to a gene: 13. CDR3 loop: CASSFSRTGVKLEKLFF. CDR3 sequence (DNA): TGTGCCAGCAGTTTCTCTAGGACAGGGGTTAAATTAGAAAAACTGTTTTTT.

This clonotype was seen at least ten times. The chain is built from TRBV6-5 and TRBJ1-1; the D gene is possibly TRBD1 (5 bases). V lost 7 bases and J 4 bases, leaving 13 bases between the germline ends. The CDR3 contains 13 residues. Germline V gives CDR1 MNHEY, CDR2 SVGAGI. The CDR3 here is CASKGRAGTEAFF. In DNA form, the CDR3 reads TGTGCCAGCAAGGGGCGGGCCGGCACTGAAGCTTTCTTT.

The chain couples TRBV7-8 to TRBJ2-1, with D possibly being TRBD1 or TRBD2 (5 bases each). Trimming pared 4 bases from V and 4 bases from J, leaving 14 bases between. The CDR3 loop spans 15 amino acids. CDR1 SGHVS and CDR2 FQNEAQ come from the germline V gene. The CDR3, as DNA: TGTGCCAGCAGCTCCGCCCGGGGCGAATACAATGAGCAGTTCTTC. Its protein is CASSSARGEYNEQFF.

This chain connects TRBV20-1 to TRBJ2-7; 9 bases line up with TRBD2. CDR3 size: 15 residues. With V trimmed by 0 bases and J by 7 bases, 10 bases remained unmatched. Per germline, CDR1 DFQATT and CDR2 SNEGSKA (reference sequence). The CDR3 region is CSARDLAGGSREQYF. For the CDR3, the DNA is TGCAGTGCTAGAGATCTCGCGGGAGGGTCTAGGGAGCAGTACTTC.

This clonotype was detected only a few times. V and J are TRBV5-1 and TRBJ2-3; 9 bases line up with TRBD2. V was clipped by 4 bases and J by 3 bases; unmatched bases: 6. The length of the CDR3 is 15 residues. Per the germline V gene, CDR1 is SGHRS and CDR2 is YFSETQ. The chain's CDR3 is CASSARGGLTDTQYF. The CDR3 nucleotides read TGCGCCAGCAGCGCGCGGGGGGGACTGACAGATACGCAGTATTTT. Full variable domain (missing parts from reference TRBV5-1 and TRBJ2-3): KAGVTQTPRYLIKTRGQQVTLSCSPISGHRSVSWYQQTPGQGLQFLFEYFSETQRNKGNFPGRFSGRQFSNSRSEMNVSTLELGDSALYLCASSARGGLTDTQYFGPGTRLTVL.

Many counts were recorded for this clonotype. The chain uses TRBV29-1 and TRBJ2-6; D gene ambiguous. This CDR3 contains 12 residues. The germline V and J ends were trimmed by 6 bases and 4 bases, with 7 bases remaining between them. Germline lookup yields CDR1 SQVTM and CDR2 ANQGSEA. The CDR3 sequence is CSVDVGANVLTF. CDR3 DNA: TGCAGCGTAGATGTCGGGGCCAACGTCCTGACTTTC.